One sample yielded the 12 T cell receptor beta chains listed below, sequenced in a study of brain metastases from non-small cell lung cancer. Assay: immunoSEQ multiplex PCR; the TCRdb copy retains only in-frame clones and omits some. Here the sample spans 910 or so clones, around nine tenths being singletons. The sample taken for sequencing was tumor-adjacent normal tissue. The source is a donor aged 40 or older with non-small cell lung cancer.

This clone was counted a few times. The CDR3 coding sequence is TGTGCCAGCAGCGATATACTCATCTACGAGCAGTACTTC. This encodes CASSDILIYEQYF. The rearrangement uses TRBV7-9 and TRBJ2-7; D ambiguous. This CDR3 has 13 amino acids. With 5 bases removed from V and 3 bases from J, the gap between germline ends came to 11 bases. Germline V gene data show CDR1 as SEHNR and CDR2 as FQNEAQ (reference sequence).

The CDR3 sequence: CASSIGPMNTEAFF. As DNA, the CDR3 is TGTGCCAGTAGTATAGGACCGATGAACACTGAAGCTTTCTTT. The chain is built from TRBV19 and TRBJ1-1; no definite D call. CDR3 length: 14 residues. V gave up 1 base and J gave up 0 bases, with 6 bases separating them. In germline, CDR1 is LNHDA, CDR2 SQIVND (reference sequence). The full variable domain, its missing parts supplied by reference TRBV19 and TRBJ1-1, is DGGITQSPKYLFRKEGQNVTLSCEQNLNHDAMYWYRQDPGQGLRLIYYSQIVNDFQKGDIAEGYSVSREKKESFPLTVTSAQKNPTAFYLCASSIGPMNTEAFFGQGTRLTVV.

This clone came up a few times. The chain is built from TRBV5-1 and TRBJ2-5; the D is unclear. CDR1 and CDR2 from the germline V gene are SGHRS and YFSETQ. This CDR3 comprises 14 residues. V was shortened by 4 bases and J by 5 bases, with 15 bases between the two germline ends. In DNA form, the CDR3 reads TGCGCCAGCAGCACTCCCTACGTTGGGGAGACCCAGTACTTC. Amino acid sequence: CASSTPYVGETQYF. Complete variable domain (other parts from reference TRBV5-1 and TRBJ2-5): KAGVTQTPRYLIKTRGQQVTLSCSPISGHRSVSWYQQTPGQGLQFLFEYFSETQRNKGNFPGRFSGRQFSNSRSEMNVSTLELGDSALYLCASSTPYVGETQYFGPGTRLLVL.

The gene calls are TRBV24-1 and TRBJ2-3; TRBD1 matches 10 bases. The ends lost 2 bases at V and 6 bases at J; junction bases unmatched: 7. The CDR3 contains 16 residues. The V gene's germline CDR1 is KGHDR and CDR2 SFDVKD. CDR3 DNA: TGTGCCACCAGTGATTCCGGGACAGGGGTGCCGGATACGCAGTATTTT. It codes for CATSDSGTGVPDTQYF.

The rearrangement links TRBV7-2 to TRBJ2-7; D is ambiguous. This CDR3 has 16 residues. CDR1 SGHTA and CDR2 FQGNSA come from the germline V gene. V was trimmed by 2 bases and J by 0 bases, leaving 14 bases between them. The CDR3 DNA reads as TGTGCCAGCAGCTTACGTGGCAGACCGGTCTCCTACGAGCAGTACTTC. It codes for CASSLRGRPVSYEQYF.

The V and J genes are TRBV4-3 and TRBJ1-5; D is possibly TRBD1 (6 bases). Per germline, CDR1 LGHNA and CDR2 YSLEER. This CDR3 contains 15 residues. Trimming cost V 3 bases and J 2 bases, with 11 bases left between them. CDR3 residues: CASSQGHLGNQPQHF. The CDR3 nucleotides read TGCGCCAGCAGCCAGGGACATTTAGGCAATCAGCCCCAGCATTTT.

This sequence joins TRBV6-6 and TRBJ1-1; D gene uncertain. This CDR3 is built from 13 residues. With 0 bases removed from V and 11 bases from J, the gap between germline ends came to 13 bases. CDR1 is MNHNY and CDR2 is SVGAGI in the germline V gene (reference sequence). The CDR3 DNA follows: TGTGCCAGCAGTTACTCTCCTCTCGAGGAGGCTTTCTTT. It specifies CASSYSPLEEAFF.

The chain joins TRBV5-2 to TRBJ2-6. TRBV5-2 is described as a pseudogene. The CDR3 spans 18 residues. CDR3 region: CASKRQGEYTSRANVLTF. DNA of the CDR3: TGTGCCAGCAAACGGCAGGGAGAGTACACAAGTCGGGCCAACGTCCTGACTTTC.

The chain is built from TRBV4-2 and TRBJ1-1; D perhaps matches TRBD1 (6 bases). Germline V lookup: CDR1 LGHNA, CDR2 YNFKEQ. V was cut by 0 bases and J by 0 bases, with 17 bases left in between. There are 18 residues in the CDR3. CDR3: CASSQDLGQLSMNTEAFF. In DNA form, the CDR3 reads TGTGCCAGCAGCCAAGACCTCGGACAGTTATCCATGAACACTGAAGCTTTCTTT.

J is TRBJ1-1 and V is TRBV19, with D perhaps matching TRBD1 (6 bases). The germline V and J ends were trimmed by 0 bases and 3 bases, with 17 bases remaining between them. The length of the CDR3 is 17 residues. Germline V CDR1 and CDR2: LNHDA, SQIVND (reference sequence). The CDR3: CASSIDVVGGPDTEAFF. CDR3 in DNA: TGTGCCAGTAGTATAGATGTGGTAGGGGGGCCCGACACTGAAGCTTTCTTT.

V gene TRBV11-3 combines with J gene TRBJ2-5; 8 bases fit TRBD1. The germline V gene encodes CDR1 SGHNT and CDR2 YENEEA. Germline trimming cut 5 bases from V and 1 base from J; bases unmatched to any gene: 12. This CDR3 contains 17 residues. CDR3 in amino acids: CASSPGTGTHRQETQYF. CDR3 nucleotides: TGTGCCAGCAGCCCCGGGACAGGTACCCATCGCCAAGAGACCCAGTACTTC. The full variable domain, rest sourced from reference TRBV11-3 and TRBJ2-5, is EAGVVQSPRYKIIEKKQPVAFWCNPISGHNTLYWYLQNLGQGPELLIRYENEEAVDDSQLPKDRFSAERLKGVDSTLKIQPAELGDSAVYLCASSPGTGTHRQETQYFGPGTRLLVL.

The CDR3 protein is CASSPKRTGNQPQHF. In nucleotides, the CDR3 is TGTGCCAGCAGCCCTAAACGGACGGGCAATCAGCCCCAGCATTTT. The gene calls are TRBV7-8 and TRBJ1-5, with no clear D. CDR3 length: 15 residues. Looked up from germline, CDR1 is SGHVS and CDR2 is FQNEAQ. V shed 5 bases and J shed 2 bases, with 13 bases lying between them.